Below, 29 T cell receptor beta chains from the same sample are listed, as sequenced in a study of shared clonotypes between healthy human individuals. Some clones are missing from TCRdb's copy, which holds only in-frame ones; the method was immunoSEQ multiplex PCR. The sample holds about 450,000 clones, around 79% seen once. Sequenced input: PBMCs. The receptors were sampled from a woman aged 35 to 49 in good health. Some clones in this sample may be carry-over from other donors' samples.

This chain connects TRBV19 to TRBJ1-2; 8 bases align to TRBD1. The CDR3 spans 16 residues. Trimming removed 5 bases from V and 6 bases from J; junction bases left unmatched: 14. Germline-derived CDR1 and CDR2 are LNHDA and SQIVND (reference sequence). CDR3 loop: CASSPSPGQGTDGYTF. The CDR3 DNA sequence: TGTGCCAGTAGTCCCTCCCCAGGACAGGGTACGGATGGCTACACCTTC.

This chain joins TRBV5-4 and TRBJ1-5; 7 nucleotides match TRBD1. J was trimmed by 1 base and V by 4 bases; bases with no gene match: 8. This CDR3 contains 16 residues. The germline V gene encodes CDR1 SGHNT and CDR2 YYREEE (reference sequence). The CDR3 sequence: CASSLQGKASNQPQHF. In nucleotides, the CDR3 is TGTGCCAGCAGCCTACAGGGGAAGGCGAGCAATCAGCCCCAGCATTTT.

This clone has more than one count but fewer than ten. The chain couples TRBV18 to TRBJ1-2; possible D gene TRBD1, 6 bases. Germline CDR1 is KGHSH and CDR2 is LQKENI. The ends were cut back, 8 bases at V and 0 bases at J, with 13 bases in the middle. The CDR3 has 14 amino acids. DNA for the CDR3: TGTGCCAGCCGACCGACAGGTTCTAACTATGGCTACACCTTC. Its protein is CASRPTGSNYGYTF.

The chain uses TRBV7-8 and TRBJ2-3; 7 nucleotides agree with TRBD1. V lost 1 base to trimming and J lost 2 bases; unmatched junction nucleotides: 6. Germline loops: CDR1 SGHVS, CDR2 FQNEAQ. This CDR3 has 16 amino acids. The CDR3, as DNA: TGTGCCAGCAGCTTAGACCGGACAGGCCACACAGATACGCAGTATTTT. This codes for CASSLDRTGHTDTQYF. The whole variable domain, remainder taken from reference TRBV7-8 and TRBJ2-3, is GAGVSQSPRYKVAKRGQDVALRCDPISGHVSLFWYQQALGQGPEFLTYFQNEAQLDKSGLPSDRFFAERPEGSVSTLKIQRTQQEDSAVYLCASSLDRTGHTDTQYFGPGTRLTVL.

The rearrangement uses TRBV5-4 and TRBJ1-2; 9 nucleotides align to TRBD1. After removal of 5 bases from V and 7 bases from J, the junction contained 12 bases not matched to a gene. The germline gives CDR1 SGHNT, CDR2 YYREEE (reference sequence). This CDR3 comprises 15 residues. CDR3 in DNA: TGTGCCAGCAGTCAGGAGGGACAGGGTATAGGTGGCTACACCTTC. Its protein is CASSQEGQGIGGYTF.

The chain uses TRBV6-6 and TRBJ1-5; no reliable D call. The V end lost 0 bases, the J end lost 9 bases, and 12 bases lay between the germline ends. Germline V gene lookup returns CDR1 MNHNY and CDR2 SVGAGI (reference sequence). CDR3 size: 14 residues. Written as DNA, the CDR3 is TGTGCCAGCAGTTACTCGAGCCAGCTTCCGCCCCAGCATTTT. Protein sequence: CASSYSSQLPPQHF.

The rearrangement links TRBV18 to TRBJ1-3; TRBD1 might be the D (6 bases). V was clipped by 4 bases and J by 4 bases, with 20 bases between them. CDR1 is KGHSH, CDR2 LQKENI, per germline. This CDR3 has 17 residues. CDR3 nucleotide sequence: TGTGCCAGCTCACTCACGCCTCAGGGGTTTCCGGGAAACACCATATATTTT. The encoded protein is CASSLTPQGFPGNTIYF.

V is TRBV27 and J is TRBJ1-1; D unresolved. CDR1 is MNHEY, CDR2 SMNVEV, per germline (reference sequence). The CDR3 totals 14 residues. V shed 4 bases and J shed 2 bases, with 11 bases lying between them. The CDR3 reads CASSSGLVNTEAFF. The CDR3 DNA reads as TGTGCCAGCAGTTCTGGGCTAGTCAACACTGAAGCTTTCTTT.

The chain is built from TRBV27 and TRBJ2-7, with unresolved D. The CDR3 totals 15 residues. Per germline, CDR1 MNHEY and CDR2 SMNVEV (reference sequence). Trimming stripped 6 bases from V and 5 bases from J, with 20 bases between. The CDR3 DNA sequence: TGTGCCAGCAGACCCACCCGATCGGGTTACAACGAGCAGTACTTC. It is translated as CASRPTRSGYNEQYF.

Ten or more counts support this clone. The rearrangement links TRBV5-1 to TRBJ2-7, with a weak D call TRBD1 (6 bases). The CDR3 has 12 amino acids. Looked up from germline, CDR1 is SGHRS and CDR2 is YFSETQ. V was trimmed by 7 bases and J by 2 bases, leaving 10 bases between them. The CDR3 sequence is CASRQDPYEQYF. In DNA form, the CDR3 reads TGCGCCAGCCGACAGGATCCCTACGAGCAGTACTTC.

The V call is TRBV28, the J call TRBJ2-7, with D perhaps matching TRBD2 (6 bases). The germline V and J ends were trimmed by 3 bases and 6 bases, with 15 bases remaining between them. The CDR3 contains 14 residues. CDR1 is MDHEN, CDR2 SYDVKM, per germline. CDR3 bases: TGTGCCAGCAGTTTCGGCGGGGAGTTGTTCGAGCAGTACTTC. This sequence encodes CASSFGGELFEQYF.

The chain links TRBV9 to TRBJ2-5, with D uncertain. Trimming took 0 bases from V and 5 from J, leaving 14 bases between them. In germline, CDR1 is SGDLS, CDR2 YYNGEE. CDR3 length: 15 residues. The CDR3 protein is CASSVGRGSSETQYF. The CDR3 bases are TGTGCCAGCAGCGTAGGGAGAGGATCCAGCGAGACCCAGTACTTC.

The CDR3 sequence: CASTIAGLYNEQFF. The DNA for the CDR3 is TGTGCCAGCACTATAGCGGGACTCTACAATGAGCAGTTCTTC. This sequence joins TRBV7-8 and TRBJ2-1, with TRBD2 identical over 8 bases. J was trimmed by 3 bases and V by 7 bases; bases with no gene match: 5. The CDR3 sequence is 14 residues long. Germline assignment: CDR1 SGHVS and CDR2 FQNEAQ. Based on the CDR3 plus reference TRBV7-8 and TRBJ2-1, the full variable domain is GAGVSQSPRYKVAKRGQDVALRCDPISGHVSLFWYQQALGQGPEFLTYFQNEAQLDKSGLPSDRFFAERPEGSVSTLKIQRTQQEDSAVYLCASTIAGLYNEQFFGPGTRLTVL.

The J gene is TRBJ1-6, the V gene TRBV30; possible D gene TRBD1, 5 bases. This CDR3 is built from 13 residues. V lost 4 bases, J lost 7 bases, and 11 bases lay in between. Germline V gene data show CDR1 as GTSNPN and CDR2 as SVGIG (reference sequence). CDR3 region: CAWTTTGNSPLHF. DNA of the CDR3: TGTGCCTGGACCACTACAGGAAATTCACCCCTCCACTTT.

V and J are TRBV28 and TRBJ2-3, with D maybe TRBD1 (6 bases). There are 16 residues in the CDR3. CDR1 MDHEN and CDR2 SYDVKM come from the germline V gene. V shed 5 bases and J shed 5 bases, with 20 bases lying between them. For the CDR3, the DNA is TGTGCCAGCAGTCTAATTGGACAGCCCTCGGGAGATACGCAGTATTTT. This encodes CASSLIGQPSGDTQYF.

The CDR3 loop is CASSISPTGEQYF. CDR3 nucleotides: TGTGCCAGTAGTATTTCACCCACGGGGGAGCAGTACTTC. This sequence joins TRBV19 and TRBJ2-7, with D perhaps matching TRBD2 (5 bases). This CDR3 spans 13 amino acids. Germline CDR1 LNHDA, CDR2 SQIVND (reference sequence). Trimming stripped 3 bases from V and 7 bases from J, with 13 bases between. The complete variable domain, with remaining parts taken from reference TRBV19 and TRBJ2-7, reads DGGITQSPKYLFRKEGQNVTLSCEQNLNHDAMYWYRQDPGQGLRLIYYSQIVNDFQKGDIAEGYSVSREKKESFPLTVTSAQKNPTAFYLCASSISPTGEQYFGPGTRLTVT.

The sample holds one count of this clone. CDR3 nucleotides: TGTGCCAGCAGGGATCGGACTAGCGGGAGCCACGAGCAGTACTTC. It specifies CASRDRTSGSHEQYF. The rearrangement joins TRBV2 to TRBJ2-7; TRBD2 agrees at 13 bases. Trimming at V came to 6 bases and at J to 5 bases, leaving 7 bases not matched to a gene. The CDR3 sequence is 15 residues long. Germline loops: CDR1 SNHLY, CDR2 FYNNEI.

The rearrangement uses TRBV6-5 and TRBJ2-7, with TRBD2 as a possible D gene (6 bases). The V end lost 6 bases, the J end lost 3 bases, and 18 bases lay between the germline ends. The CDR3 sequence is 15 residues long. Germline V lookup: CDR1 MNHEY, CDR2 SVGAGI. CDR3 sequence reads: CASRAPEGSGYEQYF. CDR3 DNA sequence: TGTGCCAGCAGGGCTCCGGAGGGATCGGGCTACGAGCAGTACTTC.

This clone has a handful of counts. The chain employs TRBV11-3 and TRBJ2-3; TRBD1 aligns across 8 bases. This CDR3 contains 16 residues. Germline values: CDR1 SGHNT, CDR2 YENEEA. The V segment lost 6 bases and the J segment 0 bases; nucleotides outside the gene matches: 8. CDR3 nucleotides: TGTGCCAGCAGTAAGGGACAGGTACCTAGCACAGATACGCAGTATTTT. It specifies CASSKGQVPSTDTQYF.

This rearrangement joins TRBV4-2 to TRBJ1-2; weak D call: TRBD1 (6 bases). Per germline, CDR1 LGHNA and CDR2 YNFKEQ. The CDR3 is 15 residues long. Trimming shortened V by 0 bases and J by 4 bases, and 12 bases separated the two germline ends. CDR3 sequence (DNA): TGTGCCAGCAGCCAAGATAAAGGGACATCCTATGGCTACACCTTC. Protein product: CASSQDKGTSYGYTF.

J is TRBJ2-6 and V is TRBV19; the match to TRBD2 covers 8 bases. The V gene end was trimmed by 8 bases and the J gene end by 4 bases; junction bases not matched to a gene: 7. The V gene's germline CDR1 is LNHDA and CDR2 SQIVND (reference sequence). The CDR3 runs 15 residues. The CDR3 nucleotides read TGTGCCAGTCAGGGCGGGGGGAGCGGGGCCAACGTCCTGACTTTC. Translated: CASQGGGSGANVLTF.

The chain employs TRBV7-2 and TRBJ1-6; 9 nucleotides line up with TRBD1. CDR3 length: 13 amino acids. CDR1 and CDR2 from the germline V gene are SGHTA and FQGNSA. V shed 5 bases and J 7 bases; nucleotides not matched to a gene: 0. The CDR3 region is CASSGQGNSPLHF. Here the CDR3 DNA reads TGTGCCAGCAGCGGACAGGGGAATTCACCCCTCCACTTT.

This rearrangement joins TRBV4-3 to TRBJ2-5; D uncertain. Matching the DNA end better, TRBJ2-7 makes the J call doubtful. The length of the CDR3 is 13 residues. Per germline, CDR1 LGHNA and CDR2 YSLEER. The CDR3 DNA follows: TGCGCCAGCAGCCAAGGAGACTCCTACGAGCAGTACTTC. Translation gives CASSQGDSYEQYF.

V and J are TRBV20-1 and TRBJ2-3; D gene unclear. This CDR3 has 11 residues. The germline V and J ends were trimmed by 6 bases and 6 bases, with 10 bases remaining between them. Germline CDR1 and CDR2: DFQATT and SNEGSKA (reference sequence). CDR3 amino acids: CSATVMDTQYF. DNA for the CDR3: TGCAGTGCCACCGTAATGGATACGCAGTATTTT.

This clone came up once. The V call is TRBV18, the J call TRBJ2-7; 8 bases are shared with TRBD1. Trimming cost V 3 bases and J 5 bases; bases outside gene matches: 9. CDR1 is KGHSH and CDR2 is LQKENI in the germline V gene. This CDR3 has 15 amino acids. The CDR3 DNA follows: TGTGCCAGCTCACCGGCGACAGGGGTTCAGAACGAGCAGTACTTC. Protein product: CASSPATGVQNEQYF.

As to this clone: This may stem from a read error, because a much larger clone lies one nucleotide away. The rearrangement joins TRBV6-6 to TRBJ2-3, with D possibly matching TRBD1 (6 bases). There are 14 residues in the CDR3. Deletions cut 6 bases from V and 8 bases from J, with 18 bases between. The germline CDR1 and CDR2 sequences are MNHNY and SVGAGI (reference sequence). CDR3 residues: CASRNSGEWGTQYF. DNA for the CDR3: TGTGCCAGCAGAAATTCAGGGGAATGGGGTACGCAGTATTTT.

This clone was recorded a few times. The genes are TRBV5-1 and TRBJ2-7; 7 nucleotides match TRBD2. Germline trimming cut 4 bases from V and 3 bases from J; bases unmatched to any gene: 7. The germline gives CDR1 SGHRS, CDR2 YFSETQ. The CDR3 sequence is 14 residues long. Written as DNA, the CDR3 is TGCGCCAGCAGCCCTGCGGGAGAAGTCTACGAGCAGTACTTC. Its translation is CASSPAGEVYEQYF.

In regard to this clone: The junction does not match germline at one end; this may be a read error. V gene TRBV7-3 combines with J gene TRBJ2-5; possibly TRBD2 for D (5 bases). This CDR3 comprises 15 residues. The germline CDR1 and CDR2 sequences are SGHTA and FQGTGA. The CDR3 DNA is TGTGCCAGCAGCTTAACTCTTGGCGGAGGAGAGGCCCAGTACTTC. Amino acids: CASSLTLGGGEAQYF.

The V call is TRBV7-9, the J call TRBJ1-2, with a tentative D call TRBD1 (6 bases). V was cut by 6 bases and J by 4 bases, with 15 bases left in between. This CDR3 has 14 residues. Per germline, CDR1 SEHNR and CDR2 FQNEAQ (reference sequence). The CDR3 region is CASRQTGLAYGYTF. Here the CDR3 DNA reads TGTGCCAGCAGGCAAACAGGGTTGGCCTATGGCTACACCTTC.